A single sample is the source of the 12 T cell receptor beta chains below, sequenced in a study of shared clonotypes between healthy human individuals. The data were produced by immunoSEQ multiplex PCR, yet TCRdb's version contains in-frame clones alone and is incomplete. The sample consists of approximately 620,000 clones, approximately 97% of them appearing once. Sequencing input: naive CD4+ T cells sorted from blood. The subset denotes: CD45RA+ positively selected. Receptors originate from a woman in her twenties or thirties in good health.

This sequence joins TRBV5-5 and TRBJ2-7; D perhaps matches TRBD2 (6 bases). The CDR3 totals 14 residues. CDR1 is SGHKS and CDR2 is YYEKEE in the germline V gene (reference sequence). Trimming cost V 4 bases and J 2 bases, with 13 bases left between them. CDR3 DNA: TGTGCCAGCAGCCTGGGCGGAGGGCCCTACGAGCAGTACTTC. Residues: CASSLGGGPYEQYF. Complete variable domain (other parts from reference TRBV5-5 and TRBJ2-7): DAGVTQSPTHLIKTRGQQVTLRCSPISGHKSVSWYQQVLGQGPQFIFQYYEKEERGRGNFPDRFSARQFPNYSSELNVNALLLGDSALYLCASSLGGGPYEQYFGPGTRLTVT.

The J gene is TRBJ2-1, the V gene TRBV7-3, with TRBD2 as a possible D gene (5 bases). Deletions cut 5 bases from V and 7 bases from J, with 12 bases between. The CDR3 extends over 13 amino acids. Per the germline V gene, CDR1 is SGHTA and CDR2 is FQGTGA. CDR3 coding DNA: TGTGCCAGCAGCCGAGGAGGTAGAAATGAGCAGTTCTTC. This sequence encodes CASSRGGRNEQFF. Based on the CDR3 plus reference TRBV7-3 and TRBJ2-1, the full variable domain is GAGVSQTPSNKVTEKGKYVELRCDPISGHTALYWYRQSLGQGPEFLIYFQGTGAADDSGLPNDRFFAVRPEGSVSTLKIQRTERGDSAVYLCASSRGGRNEQFFGPGTRLTVL.

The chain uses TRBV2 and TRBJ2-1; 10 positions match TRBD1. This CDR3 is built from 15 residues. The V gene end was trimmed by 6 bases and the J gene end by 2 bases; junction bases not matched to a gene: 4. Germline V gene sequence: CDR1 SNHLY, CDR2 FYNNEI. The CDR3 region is CASRGDRGAYNEQFF. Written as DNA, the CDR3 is TGTGCCAGCAGAGGGGACAGGGGCGCCTACAATGAGCAGTTCTTC.

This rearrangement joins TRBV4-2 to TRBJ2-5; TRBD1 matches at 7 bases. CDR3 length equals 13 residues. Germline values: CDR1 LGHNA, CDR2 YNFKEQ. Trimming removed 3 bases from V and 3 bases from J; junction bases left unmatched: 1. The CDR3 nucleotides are TGTGCCAGCAGCCAGGACAGGAAAGAGACCCAGTACTTC. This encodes CASSQDRKETQYF.

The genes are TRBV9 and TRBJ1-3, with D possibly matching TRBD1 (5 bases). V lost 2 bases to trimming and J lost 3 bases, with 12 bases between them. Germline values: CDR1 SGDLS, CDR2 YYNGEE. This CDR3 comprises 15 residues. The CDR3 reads CASSVRSGNGNTIYF. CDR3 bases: TGTGCCAGCAGCGTTCGTTCAGGGAATGGAAACACCATATATTTT. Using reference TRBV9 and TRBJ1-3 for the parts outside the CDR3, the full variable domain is DSGVTQTPKHLITATGQRVTLRCSPRSGDLSVYWYQQSLDQGLQFLIQYYNGEERAKGNILERFSAQQFPDLHSELNLSSLELGDSALYFCASSVRSGNGNTIYFGEGSWLTVV.

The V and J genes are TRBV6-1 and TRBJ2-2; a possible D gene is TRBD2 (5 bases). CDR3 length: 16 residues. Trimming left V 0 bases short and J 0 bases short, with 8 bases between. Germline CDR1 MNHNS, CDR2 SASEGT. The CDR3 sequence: CASSEAPSPNTGELFF. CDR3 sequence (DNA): TGTGCCAGCAGTGAAGCGCCTAGCCCGAACACCGGGGAGCTGTTTTTT.

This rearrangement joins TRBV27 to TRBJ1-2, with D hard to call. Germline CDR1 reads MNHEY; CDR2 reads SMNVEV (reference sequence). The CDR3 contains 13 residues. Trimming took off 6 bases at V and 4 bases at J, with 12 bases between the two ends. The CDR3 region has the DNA TGTGCCAGCAGCTCGACGGAACTCTATGGCTACACCTTC. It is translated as CASSSTELYGYTF.

The CDR3 sequence: CASRPPGGWETDTQYF. In nucleotides, the CDR3 is TGTGCCAGCAGGCCACCCGGGGGCTGGGAGACAGATACGCAGTATTTT. V is TRBV7-2 and J is TRBJ2-3; D is tentatively TRBD1 or TRBD2 (6 bases each). Looked up from germline, CDR1 is SGHTA and CDR2 is FQGNSA. Trimming shortened V by 6 bases and J by 3 bases, and 19 bases separated the two germline ends. The CDR3 totals 16 residues.

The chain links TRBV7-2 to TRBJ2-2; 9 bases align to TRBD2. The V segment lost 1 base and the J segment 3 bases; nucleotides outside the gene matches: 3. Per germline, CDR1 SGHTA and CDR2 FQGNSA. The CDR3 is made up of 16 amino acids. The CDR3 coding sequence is TGTGCCAGCAGCTTAGTCCTAGCGGGGCACACCGGGGAGCTGTTTTTT. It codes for CASSLVLAGHTGELFF.

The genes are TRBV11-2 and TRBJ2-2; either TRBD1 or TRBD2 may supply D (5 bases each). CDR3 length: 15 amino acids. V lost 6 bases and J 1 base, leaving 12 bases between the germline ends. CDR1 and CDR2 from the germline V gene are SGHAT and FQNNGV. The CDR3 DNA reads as TGTGCCAGCAGTCACTCGGGACGGAACACCGGGGAGCTGTTTTTT. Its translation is CASSHSGRNTGELFF.

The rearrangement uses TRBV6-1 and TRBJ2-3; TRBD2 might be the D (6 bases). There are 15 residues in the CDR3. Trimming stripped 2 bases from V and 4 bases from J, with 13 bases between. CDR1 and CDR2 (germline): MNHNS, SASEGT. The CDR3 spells CASSESGGKADTQYF. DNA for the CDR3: TGTGCCAGCAGTGAATCGGGCGGGAAGGCAGATACGCAGTATTTT.

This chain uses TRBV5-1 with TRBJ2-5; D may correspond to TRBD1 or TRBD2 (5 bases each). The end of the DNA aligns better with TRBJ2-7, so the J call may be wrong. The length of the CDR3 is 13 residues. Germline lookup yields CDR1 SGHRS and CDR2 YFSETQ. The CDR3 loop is CASSRPGAYEQYF. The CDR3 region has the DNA TGCGCCAGCAGCCGCCCCGGGGCATACGAGCAGTACTTC.